This record covers a single T cell receptor (beta chain). Its target antigen remains unknown. No per-base quality is available; no much larger clone lies one base away. The time point label, read with the paper, signifies: tumor resected at nephrectomy. Per the publication, the treatment or condition label means: treatment-naive control, cytoreductive nephrectomy. For controls, tumors were taken from treatment-naive renal cell carcinoma patients who had cytoreductive nephrectomy with no radiation beforehand. Every patient had renal cell carcinoma of clear cell pathology. The control tumors used for TCR sequencing were from several females and approximately ten males, were resected between about 2011 and 2014, and had a median patient age of around 50 years (range about 35 to 82). The tumors were dissociated mechanically, digested with collagenase/hyaluronidase at 37 degrees C, processed in gentleMACS C tubes, and kept in liquid nitrogen. The QIAamp DNA Blood Mini Kit (Qiagen) was used to prepare genomic DNA for TCR sequencing. Samples were included in the analyses only if all quality control checks were passed.

The data belong to a study of radiation and T cells in renal cell carcinoma (TCRdb year 2020). With regard to the full study: TCR beta sequencing covered 50 to 55 samples in total, comprising around 26 tumors and 27 peripheral blood samples. Across all 55 or so samples, 4,000,000 or so unique CDR3 nucleotide sequences, encoding 2,658,974 unique CDR3 amino acid sequences, were identified. On the study overall, not on this receptor specifically: Compared with control tumors, irradiated tumors had a greater number of dominant CDR3 motifs, and these motifs made up a bigger portion of the repertoire. The single-armed trial design could not address effects of radiation dose or scheduling on the TCR repertoire. Only small tumor regions of about 0.91 g were available, so intratumoral heterogeneity was not captured. Compared with controls, irradiated tumors had higher TCR clonality, as the top 100 clonotypes made up an average of roughly 54% of the repertoire, versus roughly 43% in nephrectomy-only tumors.

TCR beta libraries were generated from genomic DNA with the immunoSEQ kit, following the manufacturer's recommendations. For library preparation, a first multiplex PCR was performed with proprietary primers, followed by a second PCR in which unique barcodes were added, and bead cleanups were performed after each round. A kit-provided positive control reaction and a negative control reaction were included in every sample batch. The final libraries were assessed on an Agilent 4200 TapeStation D1000 ScreenTape, pooled by volume, and quantified by qPCR. Sequencing ran on an Illumina NextSeq500 with a MidOutput 150-cycle cartridge, using 156 Read1 and 15 Index1 cycles with kit custom primers. The pooled library was loaded at 0.9 to 1 pM with a 20% PhiX control spike-in. The original pipeline was this. Vendor-processed data were analyzed in R, and a clonotype was defined as all T cells sharing the same CDR3 nucleotide sequence. For clone abundance analyses, frequencies were normalized to the 10,000 most abundant clones in each sample. Public T cell clones, which averaged fewer than five per sample, were excluded before analysis. Dominant motifs were analyzed with ImmunoMap using the PAM10 matrix, a gap penalty of 30, and a homology threshold of 0.3, and motifs with a cumulative frequency of at least 0.01 were considered dominant. As stored in TCRdb, this immuneACCESS dataset retains in-frame rearrangements with V and J assigned. A fraction of the clones does not appear; measured against another copy, unresolved V genes explain less than half of the discrepancy, and the remainder lacks a known reason. Clonal size and the V and J genes are those of that table, whereas D and trimming came from the DNA. The sample table records around 22,000 clones; 58% of these occur just once. The ten largest clonotypes hold 20% to 25% of the sample.

The starting material was tumor tissue, obtained from a patient whose treatment was nephrectomy without radiotherapy. This clonotype was sampled from a man in his forties with renal cell carcinoma.

The CDR3 here reads CASSYTPPWAEAFF. The nucleotide sequence is TGTGCCAGCAGTTATACCCCTCCTTGGGCTGAAGCTTTCTTT. The rearranged segments are TRBV6-6 and TRBJ1-1; no D segment can be confidently identified. Inclusive of the bounding cysteine and phenylalanine, the CDR3 is 14 residues long. The CDR3 DNA has 42 bases and is translated from base 1. V is cut by 3 bases and J by 6 bases, and the space between the germline ends is 14 bases. The CDR1 and CDR2 encoded by the germline V gene (reference sequence) are MNHNY and SVGAGI.